This T cell receptor (beta chain) was recovered during a study of identifying expanded T cells in peripheral blood. The table came from immunoSEQ multiplex PCR; TCRdb's copy has only in-frame clones and leaves some out. The sample contains about 100,000 clones, about 87% of which appear only once. CDR1 SNHLY and CDR2 FYNNEI come from the germline V gene. J gave up 7 bases and V 7 bases, and 8 bases lay outside the gene matches. The CDR3 spans 14 residues. The genes are TRBV2 and TRBJ1-1; 11 positions match TRBD1. The sample comprised blood. The origin of this receptor is a person between 18 and 75 years old in good health. The CDR3 region is CASNPGGQGGEAFF. CDR3 DNA: TGTGCCAGCAACCCGGGGGGACAGGGGGGTGAAGCTTTCTTT.